This TCR beta chain was captured by sequencing in a study of blood T cells in healthy people across ages. In this sample, this clonotype turned up a few times. Combining a sample-barcoded 5' primer with a J-beta primer mix, a second PCR ran for roughly 7 to 12 cycles. TCRdb re-called the 5' RACE reads with MiXCR, one entry per CDR3 protein. The sample shows 980,000 or so distinct CDR3 sequences, roughly 52% of them seen only once. The CDR3 is 15 residues long. Germline V gene lookup returns CDR1 MNHEY and CDR2 SMNVEV (reference sequence). V dropped 6 bases and J dropped 1; count of bases not matched to a gene: 7.

The genes are TRBV27 and TRBJ2-3; TRBD1 matches 7 bases. This TCR was recovered from a man aged 30 to 39 in good health. Material: blood. The CDR3 DNA is TGTGCCAGCAGAGGTTTCGGGACAGGCACAGATACGCAGTATTTT. Translated, it gives CASRGFGTGTDTQYF.